This TCR beta chain was profiled in a study of blood T cell repertoires in COVID-19. Study overall: Both acute and convalescent COVID-19 samples were obtained from the United States, Italy and Spain. PBMCs, B-cell-depleted T cells, or T cells were the source of the cDNA or gDNA that made up the material.

V was cut by 1 base and J by 10 bases, with 14 bases left in between. The CDR3 runs to 13 residues. Authors' methods: Reference gene primer amplification in the assay estimated nucleated cell counts. Sequencing used immunoSEQ multiplex PCR; TCRdb keeps in-frame clones, though not all of them. That table furnishes V, J and clone size, whereas the DNA furnished D and trimming. The sample shows roughly 200,000 clones, around four fifths of them seen only once. This clonotype was sampled from a woman between 65 and 79 years old with active or convalescent COVID-19. The chain combines TRBV12-3 or TRBV12-4 with TRBJ2-7; D not certain. Sequences were obtained from peripheral blood. The CDR3 sequence: CASSLGTVPVQYF. Written as DNA, the CDR3 is TGTGCCAGCAGTTTAGGCACTGTCCCTGTCCAGTACTTC.